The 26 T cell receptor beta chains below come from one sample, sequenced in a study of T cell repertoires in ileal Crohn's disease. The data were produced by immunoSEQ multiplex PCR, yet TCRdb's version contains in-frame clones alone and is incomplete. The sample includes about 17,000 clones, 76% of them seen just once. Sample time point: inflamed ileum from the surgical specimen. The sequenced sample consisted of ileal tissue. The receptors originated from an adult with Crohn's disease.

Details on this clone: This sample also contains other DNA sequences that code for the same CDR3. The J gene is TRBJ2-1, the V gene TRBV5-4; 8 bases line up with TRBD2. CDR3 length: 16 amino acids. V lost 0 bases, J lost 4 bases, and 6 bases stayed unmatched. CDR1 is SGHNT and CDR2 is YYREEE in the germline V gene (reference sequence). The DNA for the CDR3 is TGTGCCAGCAGCTTGGGAAGCGGGGGACTTTACAATGAGCAGTTCTTC. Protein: CASSLGSGGLYNEQFF.

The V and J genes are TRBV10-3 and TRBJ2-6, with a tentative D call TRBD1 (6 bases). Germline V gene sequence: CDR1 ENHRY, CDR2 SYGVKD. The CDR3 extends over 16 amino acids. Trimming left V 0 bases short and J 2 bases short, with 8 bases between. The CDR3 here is CAISESRTAGANVLTF. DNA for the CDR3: TGTGCCATCAGTGAGTCTCGGACAGCTGGGGCCAACGTCCTGACTTTC.

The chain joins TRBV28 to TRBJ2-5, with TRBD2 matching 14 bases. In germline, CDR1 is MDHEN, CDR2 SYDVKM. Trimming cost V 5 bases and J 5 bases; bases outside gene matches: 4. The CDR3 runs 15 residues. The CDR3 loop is CASSRTSGRWETQYF. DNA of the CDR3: TGTGCCAGCAGTCGGACTAGCGGGAGGTGGGAGACCCAGTACTTC.

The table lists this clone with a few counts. The chain's CDR3 is CASTPGQGQPQHF. CDR3 bases: TGTGCCAGTACCCCGGGACAGGGCCAGCCCCAGCATTTT. The V call is TRBV19, the J call TRBJ1-5, with 9 bases matching TRBD1. The V gene end was trimmed by 7 bases and the J gene end by 7 bases; junction bases not matched to a gene: 5. CDR1 is LNHDA, CDR2 SQIVND, per germline (reference sequence). The CDR3 covers 13 residues. Full variable domain (outside the CDR3, taken from reference TRBV19 and TRBJ1-5): DGGITQSPKYLFRKEGQNVTLSCEQNLNHDAMYWYRQDPGQGLRLIYYSQIVNDFQKGDIAEGYSVSREKKESFPLTVTSAQKNPTAFYLCASTPGQGQPQHFGDGTRLSIL.

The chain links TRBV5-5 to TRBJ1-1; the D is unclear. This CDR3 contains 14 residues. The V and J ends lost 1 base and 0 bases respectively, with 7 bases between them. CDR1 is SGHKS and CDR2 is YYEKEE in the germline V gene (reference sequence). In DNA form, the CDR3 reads TGTGCCAGCAGCTTGTCTACGCTGAACACTGAAGCTTTCTTT. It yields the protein CASSLSTLNTEAFF.

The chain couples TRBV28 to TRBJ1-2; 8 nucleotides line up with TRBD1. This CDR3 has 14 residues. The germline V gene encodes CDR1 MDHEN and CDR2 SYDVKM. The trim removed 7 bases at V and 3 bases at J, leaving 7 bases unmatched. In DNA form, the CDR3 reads TGTGCCAGCACCGGACAGGGAGAGTACTATGGCTACACCTTC. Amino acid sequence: CASTGQGEYYGYTF.

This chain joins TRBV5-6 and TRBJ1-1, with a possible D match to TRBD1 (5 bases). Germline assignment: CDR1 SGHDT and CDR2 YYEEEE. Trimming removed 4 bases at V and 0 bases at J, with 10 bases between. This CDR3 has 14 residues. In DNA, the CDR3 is TGTGCCAGCAGCCCTAGAGGGGTGAACACTGAAGCTTTCTTT. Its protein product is CASSPRGVNTEAFF.

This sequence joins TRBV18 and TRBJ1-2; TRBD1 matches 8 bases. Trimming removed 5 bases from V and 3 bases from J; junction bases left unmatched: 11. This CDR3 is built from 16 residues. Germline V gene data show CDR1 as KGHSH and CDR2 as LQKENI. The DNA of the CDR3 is TGTGCCAGCTCAGCTCTTCAGGGGGCGCGGGACTATGGCTACACCTTC. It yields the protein CASSALQGARDYGYTF.

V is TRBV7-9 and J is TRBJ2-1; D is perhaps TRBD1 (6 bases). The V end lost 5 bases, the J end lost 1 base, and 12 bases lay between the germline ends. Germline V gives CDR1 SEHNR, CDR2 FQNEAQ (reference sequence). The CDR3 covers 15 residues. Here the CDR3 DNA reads TGTGCCAGCAGCCACAGGGAAAGGTCCTACAATGAGCAGTTCTTC. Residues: CASSHRERSYNEQFF.

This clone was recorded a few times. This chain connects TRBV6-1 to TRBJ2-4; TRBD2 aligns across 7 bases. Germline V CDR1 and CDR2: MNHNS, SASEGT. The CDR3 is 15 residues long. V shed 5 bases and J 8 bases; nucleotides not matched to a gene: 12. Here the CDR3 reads CASSLPPPGRDIQYF. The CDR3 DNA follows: TGTGCCAGCAGTCTTCCCCCGCCGGGGAGGGACATTCAGTACTTC.

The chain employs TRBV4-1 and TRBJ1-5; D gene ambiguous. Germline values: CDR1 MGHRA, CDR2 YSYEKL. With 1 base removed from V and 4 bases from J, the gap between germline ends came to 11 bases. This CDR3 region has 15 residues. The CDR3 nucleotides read TGCGCCAGCAGCCAAGGTTATAGGACGAATCAGCCCCAGCATTTT. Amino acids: CASSQGYRTNQPQHF.

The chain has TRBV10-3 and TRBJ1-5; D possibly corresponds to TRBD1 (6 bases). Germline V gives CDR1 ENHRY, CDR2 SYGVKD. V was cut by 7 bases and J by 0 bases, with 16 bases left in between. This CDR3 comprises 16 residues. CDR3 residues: CAIKGEGDISNQPQHF. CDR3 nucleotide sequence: TGTGCCATCAAGGGGGAGGGGGATATTAGCAATCAGCCCCAGCATTTT.

Written as DNA, the CDR3 is TGTGCCAGCAGTTACGACGGGGTCCCTTCACCCCTCCACTTT. Translating it yields CASSYDGVPSPLHF. V gene TRBV6-6 combines with J gene TRBJ1-6; D not resolved. The CDR3 consists of 14 residues. Germline-derived CDR1 and CDR2 are MNHNY and SVGAGI (reference sequence). V was clipped by 2 bases and J by 9 bases, with 11 bases between them.

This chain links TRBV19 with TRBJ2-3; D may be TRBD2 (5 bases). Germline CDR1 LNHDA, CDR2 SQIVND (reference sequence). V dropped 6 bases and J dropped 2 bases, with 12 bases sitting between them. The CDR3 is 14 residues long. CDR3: CASSRGLTTDTQYF. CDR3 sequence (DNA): TGTGCCAGTAGCCGTGGACTGACCACAGATACGCAGTATTTT.

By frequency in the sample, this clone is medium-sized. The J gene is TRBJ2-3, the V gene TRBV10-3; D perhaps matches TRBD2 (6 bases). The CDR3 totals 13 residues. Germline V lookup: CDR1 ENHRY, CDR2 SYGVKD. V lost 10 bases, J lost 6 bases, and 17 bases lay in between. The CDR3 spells CATRDSDPDTQYF. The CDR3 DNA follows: TGTGCCACCCGGGACTCCGACCCGGATACGCAGTATTTT.

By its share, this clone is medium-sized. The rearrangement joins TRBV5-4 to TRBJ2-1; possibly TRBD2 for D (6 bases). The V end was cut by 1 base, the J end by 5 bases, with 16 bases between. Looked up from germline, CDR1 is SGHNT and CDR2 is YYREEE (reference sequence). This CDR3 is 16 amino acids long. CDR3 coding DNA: TGTGCCAGCAGCTTGAAGTGGGACTCTTGGGACAATGAGCAGTTCTTC. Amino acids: CASSLKWDSWDNEQFF.

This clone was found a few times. The CDR3 reads CASSQAGTQGKNIQYF. The CDR3 nucleotides are TGTGCCAGCAGCCAAGCGGGGACCCAGGGCAAAAACATTCAGTACTTC. The rearrangement joins TRBV14 to TRBJ2-4; either TRBD1 or TRBD2 may supply D (5 bases each). Deletions cut 1 base from V and 3 bases from J, with 13 bases between. The CDR3 spans 16 residues. From germline, CDR1 is SGHDN and CDR2 FVKESK.

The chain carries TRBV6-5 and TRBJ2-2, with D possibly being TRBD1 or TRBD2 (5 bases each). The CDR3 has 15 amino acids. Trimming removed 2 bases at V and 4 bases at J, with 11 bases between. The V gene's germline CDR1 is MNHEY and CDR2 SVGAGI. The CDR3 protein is CASSYERGTTGELFF. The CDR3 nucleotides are TGTGCCAGCAGTTACGAGAGGGGCACCACCGGGGAGCTGTTTTTT.

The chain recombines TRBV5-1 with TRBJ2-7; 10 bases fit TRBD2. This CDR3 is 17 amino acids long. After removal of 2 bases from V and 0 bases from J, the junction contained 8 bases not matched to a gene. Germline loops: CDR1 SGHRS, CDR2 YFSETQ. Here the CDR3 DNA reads TGCGCCAGCAGCTTCTTTAGCGGGGGGACCAACTCCTACGAGCAGTACTTC. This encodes CASSFFSGGTNSYEQYF.

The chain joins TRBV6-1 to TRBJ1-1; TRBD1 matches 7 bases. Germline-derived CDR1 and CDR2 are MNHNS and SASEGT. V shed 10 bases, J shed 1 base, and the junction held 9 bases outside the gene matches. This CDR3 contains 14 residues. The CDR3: CATCRGSGNTEAFF. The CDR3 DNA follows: TGTGCCACCTGCAGGGGGTCAGGGAACACTGAAGCTTTCTTT.

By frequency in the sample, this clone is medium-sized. DNA for the CDR3: TGTGCCAGCAGCCCCTTGGGGGGTAGCGGCTACGAGCAGTACTTC. This gives the protein CASSPLGGSGYEQYF. The chain recombines TRBV6-5 with TRBJ2-7; a weak D match, TRBD2 (6 bases). This CDR3 comprises 15 residues. Trimming pared 6 bases from V and 3 bases from J, leaving 18 bases between. CDR1 and CDR2 from the germline V gene are MNHEY and SVGAGI.

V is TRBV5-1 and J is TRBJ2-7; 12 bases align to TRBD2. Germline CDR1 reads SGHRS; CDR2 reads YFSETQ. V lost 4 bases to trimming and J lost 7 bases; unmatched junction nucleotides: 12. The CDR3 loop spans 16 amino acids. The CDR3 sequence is CASSPSSTSGSGEQYF. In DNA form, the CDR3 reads TGCGCCAGCAGCCCCAGTTCGACTAGCGGGAGTGGTGAGCAGTACTTC.

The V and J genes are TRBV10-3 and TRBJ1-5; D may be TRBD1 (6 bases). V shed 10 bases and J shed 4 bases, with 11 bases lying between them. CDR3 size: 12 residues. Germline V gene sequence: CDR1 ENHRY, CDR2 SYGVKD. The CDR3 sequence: CASAQGNQPQHF. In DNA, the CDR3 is TGTGCCAGTGCCCAGGGGAATCAGCCCCAGCATTTT.

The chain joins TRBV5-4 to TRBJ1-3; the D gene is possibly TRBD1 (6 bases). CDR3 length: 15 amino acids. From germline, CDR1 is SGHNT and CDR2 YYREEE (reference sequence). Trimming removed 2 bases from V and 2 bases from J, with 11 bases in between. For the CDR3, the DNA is TGTGCCAGCAGCTTAGGGGGGTTCACTGGAAACACCATATATTTT. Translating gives CASSLGGFTGNTIYF. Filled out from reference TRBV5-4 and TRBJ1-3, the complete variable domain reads ETGVTQSPTHLIKTRGQQVTLRCSSQSGHNTVSWYQQALGQGPQFIFQYYREEENGRGNFPPRFSGLQFPNYSSELNVNALELDDSALYLCASSLGGFTGNTIYFGEGSWLTVV.

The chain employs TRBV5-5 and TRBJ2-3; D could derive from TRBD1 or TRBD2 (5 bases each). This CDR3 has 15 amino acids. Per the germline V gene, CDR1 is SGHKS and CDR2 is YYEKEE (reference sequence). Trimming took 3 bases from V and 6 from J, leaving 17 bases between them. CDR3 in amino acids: CASSSGVGGGDTQYF. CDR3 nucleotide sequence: TGTGCCAGCAGCTCCGGAGTTGGGGGTGGGGATACGCAGTATTTT.

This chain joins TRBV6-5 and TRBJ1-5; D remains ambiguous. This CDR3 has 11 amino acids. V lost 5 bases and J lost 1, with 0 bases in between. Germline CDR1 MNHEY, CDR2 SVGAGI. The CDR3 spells CASSSNQPQHF. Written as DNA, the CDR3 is TGTGCCAGCAGTAGCAATCAGCCCCAGCATTTT.